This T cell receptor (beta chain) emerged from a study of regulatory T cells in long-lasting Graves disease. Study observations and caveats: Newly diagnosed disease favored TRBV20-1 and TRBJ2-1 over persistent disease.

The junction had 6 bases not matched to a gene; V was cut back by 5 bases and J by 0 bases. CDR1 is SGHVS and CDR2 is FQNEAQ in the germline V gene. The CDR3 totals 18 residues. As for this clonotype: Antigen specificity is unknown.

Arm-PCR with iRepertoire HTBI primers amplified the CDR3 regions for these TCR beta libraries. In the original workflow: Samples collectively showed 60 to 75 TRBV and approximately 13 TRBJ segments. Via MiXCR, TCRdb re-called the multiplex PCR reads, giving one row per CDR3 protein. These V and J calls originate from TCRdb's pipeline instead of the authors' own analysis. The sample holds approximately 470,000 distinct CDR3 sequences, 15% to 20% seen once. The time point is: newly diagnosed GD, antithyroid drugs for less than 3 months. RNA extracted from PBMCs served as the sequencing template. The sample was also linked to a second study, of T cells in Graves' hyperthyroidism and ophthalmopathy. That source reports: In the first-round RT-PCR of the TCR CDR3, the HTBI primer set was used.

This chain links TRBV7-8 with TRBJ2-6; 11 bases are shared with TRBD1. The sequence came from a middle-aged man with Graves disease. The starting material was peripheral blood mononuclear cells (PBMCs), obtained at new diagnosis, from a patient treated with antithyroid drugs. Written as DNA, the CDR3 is TGTGCCAGCAGCAATACCGGGACAGGGGGCTCTGGGGCCAACGTCCTGACTTTC. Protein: CASSNTGTGGSGANVLTF.